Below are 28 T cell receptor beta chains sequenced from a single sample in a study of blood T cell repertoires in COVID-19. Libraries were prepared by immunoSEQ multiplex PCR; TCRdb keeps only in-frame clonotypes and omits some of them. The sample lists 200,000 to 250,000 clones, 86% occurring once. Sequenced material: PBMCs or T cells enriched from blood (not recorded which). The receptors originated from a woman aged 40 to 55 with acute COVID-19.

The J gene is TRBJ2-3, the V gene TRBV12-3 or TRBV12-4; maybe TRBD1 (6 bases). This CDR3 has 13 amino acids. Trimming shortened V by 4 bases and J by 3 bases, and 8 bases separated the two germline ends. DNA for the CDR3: TGTGCCAGCAGTTCTACAGGGACAGATACGCAGTATTTT. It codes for CASSSTGTDTQYF.

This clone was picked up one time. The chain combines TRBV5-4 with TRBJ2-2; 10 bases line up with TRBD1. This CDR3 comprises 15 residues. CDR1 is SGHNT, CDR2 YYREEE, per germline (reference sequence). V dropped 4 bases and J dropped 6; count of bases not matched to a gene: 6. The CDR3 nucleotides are TGTGCCAGCAGCATGGACAGGGGGAAGGCCGGGGAGCTGTTTTTT. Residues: CASSMDRGKAGELFF.

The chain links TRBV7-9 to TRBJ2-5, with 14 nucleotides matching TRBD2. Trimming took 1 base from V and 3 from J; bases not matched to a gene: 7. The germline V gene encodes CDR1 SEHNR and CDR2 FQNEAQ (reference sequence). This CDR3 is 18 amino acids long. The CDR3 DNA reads TGTGCCAGCAGCTTAGGTTTTGGGACTAGCGGGGGTGAAGAGACCCAGTACTTC. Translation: CASSLGFGTSGGEETQYF.

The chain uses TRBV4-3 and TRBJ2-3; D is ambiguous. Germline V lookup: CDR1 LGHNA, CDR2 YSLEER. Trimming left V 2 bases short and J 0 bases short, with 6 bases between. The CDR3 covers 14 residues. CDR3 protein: CASSQFSSTDTQYF. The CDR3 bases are TGCGCCAGCAGCCAATTCTCCAGCACAGATACGCAGTATTTT.

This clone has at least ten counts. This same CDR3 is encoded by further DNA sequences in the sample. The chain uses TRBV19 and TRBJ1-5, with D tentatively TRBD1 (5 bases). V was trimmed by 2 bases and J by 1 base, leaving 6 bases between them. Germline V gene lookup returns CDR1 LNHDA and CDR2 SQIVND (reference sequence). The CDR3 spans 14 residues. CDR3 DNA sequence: TGTGCCAGTAGTATACAGGGAAGCAATCAGCCCCAGCATTTT. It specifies CASSIQGSNQPQHF.

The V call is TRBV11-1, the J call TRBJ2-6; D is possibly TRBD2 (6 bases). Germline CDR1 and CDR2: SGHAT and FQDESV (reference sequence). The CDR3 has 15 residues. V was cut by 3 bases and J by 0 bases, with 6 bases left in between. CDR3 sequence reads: CASSLGGSGANVLTF. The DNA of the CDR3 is TGTGCCAGCAGCTTGGGGGGCTCTGGGGCCAACGTCCTGACTTTC.

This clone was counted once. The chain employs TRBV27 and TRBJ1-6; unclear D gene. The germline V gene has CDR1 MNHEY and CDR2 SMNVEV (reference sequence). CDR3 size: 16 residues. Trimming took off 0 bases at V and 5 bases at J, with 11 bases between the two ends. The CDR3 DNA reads TGTGCCAGCAGTTTATCGACAAACCATGATAATTCACCCCTCCACTTT. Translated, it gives CASSLSTNHDNSPLHF.

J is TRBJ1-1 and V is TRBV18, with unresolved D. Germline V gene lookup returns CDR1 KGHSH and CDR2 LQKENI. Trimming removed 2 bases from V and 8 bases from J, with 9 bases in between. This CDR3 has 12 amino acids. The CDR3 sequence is CASSPYITEAFF. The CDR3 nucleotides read TGTGCCAGCTCACCATATATCACAGAAGCTTTCTTT. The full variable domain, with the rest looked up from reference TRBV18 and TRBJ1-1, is NAGVMQNPRHLVRRRGQEARLRCSPMKGHSHVYWYRQLPEEGLKFMVYLQKENIIDESGMPKERFSAEFPKEGPSILRIQQVVRGDSAAYFCASSPYITEAFFGQGTRLTVV.

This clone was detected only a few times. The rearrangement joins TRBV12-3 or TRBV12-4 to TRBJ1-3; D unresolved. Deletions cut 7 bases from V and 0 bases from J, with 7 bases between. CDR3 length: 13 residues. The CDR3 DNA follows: TGTGCCAGCACCTGGAGCTCTGGAAACACCATATATTTT. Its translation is CASTWSSGNTIYF.

CDR3 residues: CASSQDPGDGNTIYF. The CDR3, as DNA: TGCGCCAGCAGCCAAGATCCGGGGGATGGAAACACCATATATTTT. The rearrangement joins TRBV4-3 to TRBJ1-3; D possibly corresponds to TRBD1 (5 bases). The CDR3 spans 15 residues. The germline V gene has CDR1 LGHNA and CDR2 YSLEER. V lost 0 bases to trimming and J lost 3 bases, with 9 bases between them.

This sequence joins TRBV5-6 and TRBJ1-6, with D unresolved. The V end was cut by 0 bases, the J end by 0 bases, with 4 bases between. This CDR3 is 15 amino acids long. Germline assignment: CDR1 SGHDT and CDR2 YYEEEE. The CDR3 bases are TGTGCCAGCAGCTTGGACAGCTCCTATAATTCACCCCTCCACTTT. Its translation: CASSLDSSYNSPLHF.

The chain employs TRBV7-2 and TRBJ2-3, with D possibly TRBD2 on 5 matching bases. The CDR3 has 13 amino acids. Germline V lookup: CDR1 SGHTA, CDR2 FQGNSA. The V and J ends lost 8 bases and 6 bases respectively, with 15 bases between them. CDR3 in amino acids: CASARDGADTQYF. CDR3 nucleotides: TGTGCCAGCGCTCGGGATGGAGCGGATACGCAGTATTTT.

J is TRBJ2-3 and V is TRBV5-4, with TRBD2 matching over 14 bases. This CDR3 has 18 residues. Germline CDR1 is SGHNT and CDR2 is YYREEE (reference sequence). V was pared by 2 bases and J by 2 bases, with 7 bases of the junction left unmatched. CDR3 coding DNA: TGTGCCAGCAGCTTAGGACTAGCGGGGGGCCCCCTCACAGATACGCAGTATTTT. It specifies CASSLGLAGGPLTDTQYF.

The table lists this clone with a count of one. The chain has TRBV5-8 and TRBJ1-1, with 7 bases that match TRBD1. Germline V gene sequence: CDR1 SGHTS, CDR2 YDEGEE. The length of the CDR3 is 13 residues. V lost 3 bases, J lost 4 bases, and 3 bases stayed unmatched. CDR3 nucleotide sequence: TGTGCCAGCAGCTATACAGGGGTCACTGAAGCTTTCTTT. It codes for CASSYTGVTEAFF. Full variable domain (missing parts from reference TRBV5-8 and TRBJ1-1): EAGVTQSPTHLIKTRGQQATLRCSPISGHTSVYWYQQALGLGLQFLLWYDEGEERNRGNFPPRFSGRQFPNYSSELNVNALELEDSALYLCASSYTGVTEAFFGQGTRLTVV.

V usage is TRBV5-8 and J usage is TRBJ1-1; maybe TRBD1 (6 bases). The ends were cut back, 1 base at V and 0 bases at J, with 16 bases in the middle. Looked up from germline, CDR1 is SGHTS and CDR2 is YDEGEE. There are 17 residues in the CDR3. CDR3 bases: TGTGCCAGCAGCTTGATAAAAGGGGGAGGGGTGAACACTGAAGCTTTCTTT. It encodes CASSLIKGGGVNTEAFF.

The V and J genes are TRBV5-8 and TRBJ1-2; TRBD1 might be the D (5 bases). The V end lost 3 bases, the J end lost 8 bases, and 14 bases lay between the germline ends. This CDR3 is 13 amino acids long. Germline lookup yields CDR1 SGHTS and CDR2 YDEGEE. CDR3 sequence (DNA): TGTGCCAGCAGCTCGGGACTCTCGAGGGGCTACACCTTC. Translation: CASSSGLSRGYTF.

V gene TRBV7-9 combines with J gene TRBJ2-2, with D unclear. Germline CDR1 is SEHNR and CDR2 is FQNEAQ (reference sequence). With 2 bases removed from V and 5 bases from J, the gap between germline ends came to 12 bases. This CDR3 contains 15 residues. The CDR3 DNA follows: TGTGCCAGCAGCTTAAGGTTTCGGGTTACCGGGGAGCTGTTTTTT. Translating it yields CASSLRFRVTGELFF.

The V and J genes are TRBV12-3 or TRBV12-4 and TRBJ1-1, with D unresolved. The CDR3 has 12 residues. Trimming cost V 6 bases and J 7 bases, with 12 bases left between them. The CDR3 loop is CASSSYLGEAFF. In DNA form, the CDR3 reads TGTGCCAGCAGCTCCTATCTCGGTGAAGCTTTCTTT.

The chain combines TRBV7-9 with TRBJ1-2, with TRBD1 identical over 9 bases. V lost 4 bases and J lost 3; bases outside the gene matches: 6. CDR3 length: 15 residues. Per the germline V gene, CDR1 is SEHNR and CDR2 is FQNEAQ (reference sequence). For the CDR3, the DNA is TGTGCCAGCAGCTCCGAAGGGACAGGGTACTATGGCTACACCTTC. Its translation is CASSSEGTGYYGYTF.

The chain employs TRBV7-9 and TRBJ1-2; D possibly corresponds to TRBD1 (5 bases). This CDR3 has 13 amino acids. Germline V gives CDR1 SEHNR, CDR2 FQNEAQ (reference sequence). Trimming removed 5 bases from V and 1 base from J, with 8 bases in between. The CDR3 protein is CASSMDINYGYTF. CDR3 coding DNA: TGTGCCAGCAGCATGGACATTAACTATGGCTACACCTTC. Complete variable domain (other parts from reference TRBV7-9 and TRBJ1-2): DTGVSQNPRHKITKRGQNVTFRCDPISEHNRLYWYRQTLGQGPEFLTYFQNEAQLEKSRLLSDRFSAERPKGSFSTLEIQRTEQGDSAMYLCASSMDINYGYTFGSGTRLTVV.

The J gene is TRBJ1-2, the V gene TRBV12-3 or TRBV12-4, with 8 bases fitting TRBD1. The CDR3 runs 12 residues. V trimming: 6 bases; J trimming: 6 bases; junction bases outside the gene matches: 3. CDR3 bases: TGTGCCAGCAGCCCGACAGGGGATGGCTACACCTTC. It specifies CASSPTGDGYTF.

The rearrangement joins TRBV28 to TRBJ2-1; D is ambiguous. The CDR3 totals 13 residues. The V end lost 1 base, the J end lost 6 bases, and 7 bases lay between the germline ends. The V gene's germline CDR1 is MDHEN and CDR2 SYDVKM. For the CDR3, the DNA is TGTGCCAGCAGTTTATCTATCGTCAATGAGCAGTTCTTC. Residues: CASSLSIVNEQFF. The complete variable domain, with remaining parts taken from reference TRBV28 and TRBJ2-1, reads DVKVTQSSRYLVKRTGEKVFLECVQDMDHENMFWYRQDPGLGLRLIYFSYDVKMKEKGDIPEGYSVSREKKERFSLILESASTNQTSMYLCASSLSIVNEQFFGPGTRLTVL.

CDR3 sequence (DNA): TGTGCCAGCTCACCACCGGGGCAGTATGAAAAACTGTTTTTT. Translating it yields CASSPPGQYEKLFF. The chain links TRBV18 to TRBJ1-4, with a tentative D call TRBD1 (5 bases). Germline V lookup: CDR1 KGHSH, CDR2 LQKENI. Trimming shortened V by 0 bases and J by 6 bases, and 8 bases separated the two germline ends. The CDR3 sequence is 14 residues long. Filled out from reference TRBV18 and TRBJ1-4, the complete variable domain reads NAGVMQNPRHLVRRRGQEARLRCSPMKGHSHVYWYRQLPEEGLKFMVYLQKENIIDESGMPKERFSAEFPKEGPSILRIQQVVRGDSAAYFCASSPPGQYEKLFFGSGTQLSVL.

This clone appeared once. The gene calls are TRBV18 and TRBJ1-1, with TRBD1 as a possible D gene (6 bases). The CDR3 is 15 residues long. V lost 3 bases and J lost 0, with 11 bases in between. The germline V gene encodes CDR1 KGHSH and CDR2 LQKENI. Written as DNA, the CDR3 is TGTGCCAGCTCACCTACCCGGACAGTGAACACTGAAGCTTTCTTT. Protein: CASSPTRTVNTEAFF.

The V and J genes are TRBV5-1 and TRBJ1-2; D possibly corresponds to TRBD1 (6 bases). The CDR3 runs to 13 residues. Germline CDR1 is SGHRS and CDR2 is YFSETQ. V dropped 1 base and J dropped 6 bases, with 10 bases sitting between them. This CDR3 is CASSLQGSDGYTF. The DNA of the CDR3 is TGCGCCAGCAGCTTGCAGGGGTCGGATGGCTACACCTTC.

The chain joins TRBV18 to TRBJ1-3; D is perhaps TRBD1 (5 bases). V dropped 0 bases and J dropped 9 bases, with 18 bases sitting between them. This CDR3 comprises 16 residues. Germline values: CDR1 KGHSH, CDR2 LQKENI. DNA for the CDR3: TGTGCCAGCTCACCACCGGGCCAGGTTGGACAAACCACCATATATTTT. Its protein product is CASSPPGQVGQTTIYF.

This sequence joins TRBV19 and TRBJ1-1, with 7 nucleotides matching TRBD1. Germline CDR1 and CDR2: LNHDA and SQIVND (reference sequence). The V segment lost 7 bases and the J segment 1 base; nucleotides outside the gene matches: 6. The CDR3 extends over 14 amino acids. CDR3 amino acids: CASIGDRRNTEAFF. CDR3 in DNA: TGTGCCAGTATCGGGGACAGACGGAACACTGAAGCTTTCTTT.

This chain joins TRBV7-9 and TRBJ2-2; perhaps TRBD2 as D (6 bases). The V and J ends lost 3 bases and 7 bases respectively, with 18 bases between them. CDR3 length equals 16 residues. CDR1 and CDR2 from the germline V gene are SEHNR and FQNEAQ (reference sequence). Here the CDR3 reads CASSLRDWAENGELFF. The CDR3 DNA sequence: TGTGCCAGCAGCTTGAGGGACTGGGCTGAGAACGGGGAGCTGTTTTTT.